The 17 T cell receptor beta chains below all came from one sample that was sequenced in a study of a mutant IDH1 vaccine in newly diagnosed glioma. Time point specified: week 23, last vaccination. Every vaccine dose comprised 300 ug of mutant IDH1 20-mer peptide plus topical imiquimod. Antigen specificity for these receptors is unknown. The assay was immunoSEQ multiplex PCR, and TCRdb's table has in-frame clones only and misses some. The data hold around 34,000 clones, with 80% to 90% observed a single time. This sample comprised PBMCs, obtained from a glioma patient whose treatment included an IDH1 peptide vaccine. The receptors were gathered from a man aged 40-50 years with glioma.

The CDR3 reads CASSLQYGTGELFF. As DNA, the CDR3 is TGCGCCAGCAGCCTACAGTACGGCACCGGGGAGCTGTTTTTT. The chain uses TRBV4-3 and TRBJ2-2, with D unclear. Trimming removed 4 bases at V and 4 bases at J, with 10 bases between. There are 14 residues in the CDR3. Germline V CDR1 and CDR2: LGHNA, YSLEER.

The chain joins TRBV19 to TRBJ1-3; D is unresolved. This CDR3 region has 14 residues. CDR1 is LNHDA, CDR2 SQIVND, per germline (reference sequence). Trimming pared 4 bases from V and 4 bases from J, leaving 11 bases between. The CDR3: CASSTRVSGNTIYF. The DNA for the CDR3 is TGTGCCAGTAGTACCCGGGTGTCAGGAAACACCATATATTTT.

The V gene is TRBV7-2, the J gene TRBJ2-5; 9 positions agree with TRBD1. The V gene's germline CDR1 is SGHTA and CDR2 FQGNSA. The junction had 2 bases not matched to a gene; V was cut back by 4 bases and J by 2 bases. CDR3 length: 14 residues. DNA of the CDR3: TGTGCCAGCAGCTCCGACAGGGGGCAAGAGACCCAGTACTTC. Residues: CASSSDRGQETQYF.

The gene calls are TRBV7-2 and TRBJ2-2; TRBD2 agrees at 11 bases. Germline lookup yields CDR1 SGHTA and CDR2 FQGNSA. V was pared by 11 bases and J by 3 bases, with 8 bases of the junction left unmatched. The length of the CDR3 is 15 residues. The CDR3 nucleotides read TGTGCCTCCTCAGCTAGCGGGAGGTACACCGGGGAGCTGTTTTTT. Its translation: CASSASGRYTGELFF.

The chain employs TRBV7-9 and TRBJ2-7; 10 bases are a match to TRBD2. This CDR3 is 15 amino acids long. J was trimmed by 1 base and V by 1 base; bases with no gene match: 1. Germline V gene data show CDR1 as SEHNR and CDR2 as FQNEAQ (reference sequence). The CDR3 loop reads CASSLEGLASYEQYF. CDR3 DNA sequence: TGTGCCAGCAGCTTAGAGGGACTAGCGTCCTACGAGCAGTACTTC.

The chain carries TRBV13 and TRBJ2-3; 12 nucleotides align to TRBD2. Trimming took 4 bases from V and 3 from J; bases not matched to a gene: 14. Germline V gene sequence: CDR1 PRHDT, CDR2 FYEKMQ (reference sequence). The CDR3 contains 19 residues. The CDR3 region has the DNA TGTGCCAGCAGCTCTAAACTTCTAGCGGGGGGGCAGGCTACAGATACGCAGTATTTT. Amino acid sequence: CASSSKLLAGGQATDTQYF.

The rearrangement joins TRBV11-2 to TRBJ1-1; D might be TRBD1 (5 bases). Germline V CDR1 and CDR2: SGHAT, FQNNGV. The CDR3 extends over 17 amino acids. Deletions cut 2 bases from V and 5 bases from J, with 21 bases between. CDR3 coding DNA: TGTGCCAGCAGCTTATGGTCCGGGGCGGTCTTGAGGACTGAAGCTTTCTTT. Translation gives CASSLWSGAVLRTEAFF.

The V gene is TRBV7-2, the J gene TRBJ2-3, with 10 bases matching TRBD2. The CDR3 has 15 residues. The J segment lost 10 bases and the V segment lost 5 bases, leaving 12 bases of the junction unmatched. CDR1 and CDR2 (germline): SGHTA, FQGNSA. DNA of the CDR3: TGTGCCAGCAGCCCCGGGGGTAGCGGGGGGTTTTCGCAGTATTTT. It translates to CASSPGGSGGFSQYF.

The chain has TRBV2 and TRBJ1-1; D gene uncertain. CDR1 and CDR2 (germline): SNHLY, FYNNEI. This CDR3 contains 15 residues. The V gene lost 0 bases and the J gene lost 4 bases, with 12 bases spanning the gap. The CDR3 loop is CASSEARARSTEAFF. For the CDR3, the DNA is TGTGCCAGCAGTGAAGCCCGGGCCCGTTCCACTGAAGCTTTCTTT.

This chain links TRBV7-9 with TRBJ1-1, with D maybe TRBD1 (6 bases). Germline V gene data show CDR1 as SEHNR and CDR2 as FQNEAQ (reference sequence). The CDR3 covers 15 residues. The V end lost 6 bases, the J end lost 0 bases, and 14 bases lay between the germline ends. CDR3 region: CASRSKGGLNTEAFF. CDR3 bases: TGTGCCAGCAGGTCCAAGGGGGGCTTGAACACTGAAGCTTTCTTT.

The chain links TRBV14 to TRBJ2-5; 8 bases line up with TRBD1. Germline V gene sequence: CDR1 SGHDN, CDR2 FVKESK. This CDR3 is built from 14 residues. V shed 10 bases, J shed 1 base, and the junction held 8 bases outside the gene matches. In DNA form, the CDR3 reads TGTGCCACCGGGACAGGACAGACCCAAGAGACCCAGTACTTC. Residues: CATGTGQTQETQYF. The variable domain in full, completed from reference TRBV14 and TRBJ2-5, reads EAGVTQFPSHSVIEKGQTVTLRCDPISGHDNLYWYRRVMGKEIKFLLHFVKESKQDESGMPNNRFLAERTGGTYSTLKVQPAELEDSGVYFCATGTGQTQETQYFGPGTRLLVL.

The CDR3 nucleotides are TGCGCCAGCAGCCCAATAGCGGGGGCATACAATGAGCAGTTCTTC. This sequence encodes CASSPIAGAYNEQFF. The chain uses TRBV4-3 and TRBJ2-1; 9 bases map to TRBD2. V lost 4 bases to trimming and J lost 4 bases; unmatched junction nucleotides: 5. Germline assignment: CDR1 LGHNA and CDR2 YSLEER. The CDR3 is made up of 15 amino acids.

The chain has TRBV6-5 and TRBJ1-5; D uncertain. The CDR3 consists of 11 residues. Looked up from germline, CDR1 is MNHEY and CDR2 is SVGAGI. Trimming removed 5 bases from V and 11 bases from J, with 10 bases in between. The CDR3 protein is CASSHGSAQHF. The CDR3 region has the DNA TGTGCCAGCAGTCACGGGTCAGCCCAGCATTTT.

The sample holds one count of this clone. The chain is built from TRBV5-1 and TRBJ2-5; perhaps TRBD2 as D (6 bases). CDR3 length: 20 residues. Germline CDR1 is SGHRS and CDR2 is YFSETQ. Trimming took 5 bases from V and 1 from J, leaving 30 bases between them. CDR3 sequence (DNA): TGCGCCAGCAGTCGTATTACTAGCAGGGACCCCCTTTCCCTCCAAGAGACCCAGTACTTC. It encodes CASSRITSRDPLSLQETQYF.

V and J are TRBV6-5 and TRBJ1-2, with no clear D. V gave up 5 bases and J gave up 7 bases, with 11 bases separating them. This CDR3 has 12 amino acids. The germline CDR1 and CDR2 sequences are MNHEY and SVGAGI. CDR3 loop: CASSDQYAGYTF. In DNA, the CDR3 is TGTGCCAGCAGTGACCAATACGCTGGCTACACCTTC.

This chain's CDR3 is CASSWGQLKQETQYF. The CDR3 DNA follows: TGTGCCAGCAGCTGGGGACAGCTCAAACAAGAGACCCAGTACTTC. The chain couples TRBV5-6 to TRBJ2-5; 7 positions agree with TRBD1. Germline lookup yields CDR1 SGHDT and CDR2 YYEEEE. Germline trimming cut 3 bases from V and 2 bases from J; bases unmatched to any gene: 7. The length of the CDR3 is 15 residues.

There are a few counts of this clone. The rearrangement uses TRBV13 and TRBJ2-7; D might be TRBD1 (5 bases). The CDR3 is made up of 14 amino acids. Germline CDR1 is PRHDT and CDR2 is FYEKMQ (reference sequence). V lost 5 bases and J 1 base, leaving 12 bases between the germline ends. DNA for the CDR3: TGTGCCAGCAGCGGTTGGGGCGGTTCCTACGAGCAGTACTTC. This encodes CASSGWGGSYEQYF.